Presented here are 27 T cell receptor beta chains from one specimen sequenced in a study of T cell responses to AZD1222 COVID-19 vaccine. TCRdb's table, derived via immunoSEQ multiplex PCR, lists solely in-frame clones and lacks some. The top ten hold less than 1.2% of the sample, which has under 250,000 clones, roughly 91% seen once. The specimen comprised peripheral blood, sampled on day 0 of MenACWY control vaccination. The receptors stem from an adult in good health.

The V call is TRBV6-1, the J call TRBJ2-4; D uncertain. Trimming shortened V by 2 bases and J by 0 bases, and 11 bases separated the two germline ends. CDR1 and CDR2 (germline): MNHNS, SASEGT. This CDR3 comprises 16 residues. The DNA for the CDR3 is TGTGCCAGCAGTGAATTCGCCAGAATAGCCAAAAACATTCAGTACTTC. It codes for CASSEFARIAKNIQYF.

The chain employs TRBV6-6 and TRBJ1-5; D unresolved. The germline V gene encodes CDR1 MNHNY and CDR2 SVGAGI (reference sequence). V lost 6 bases, J lost 5 bases, and 8 bases lay in between. The CDR3 loop spans 12 amino acids. This chain's CDR3 is CASSRPDQPQHF. The CDR3 DNA sequence: TGTGCCAGCAGCCGACCTGATCAGCCCCAGCATTTT.

The chain uses TRBV28 and TRBJ1-2; the D is unclear. The germline V gene has CDR1 MDHEN and CDR2 SYDVKM. V gave up 11 bases and J gave up 0 bases, with 7 bases separating them. The CDR3 has 11 residues. This chain's CDR3 is CAARANYGYTF. In nucleotides, the CDR3 is TGTGCCGCGAGGGCTAACTATGGCTACACCTTC.

The chain has TRBV5-1 and TRBJ2-1; tentative D call: TRBD2 (6 bases). Between the trimmed V and J ends, which lost 3 bases and 4 bases, there was a span of 17 bases. The CDR3 runs 16 residues. Germline CDR1 is SGHRS and CDR2 is YFSETQ. The CDR3 region is CASSSLDGGTYNEQFF. The CDR3 DNA sequence: TGCGCCAGCAGCTCCCTGGACGGGGGAACGTACAATGAGCAGTTCTTC.

CDR3 nucleotide sequence: TGTGCTGACAACCGGACCCCGGGACTAGCGGGGGGCACTCTCACAGATACGCAGTATTTT. It yields the protein CADNRTPGLAGGTLTDTQYF. The J gene is TRBJ2-3, the V gene TRBV3-1 (or the pseudogene TRBV3-2), with 15 nucleotides matching TRBD2. CDR3 length equals 20 residues. CDR1 is LGHDT and CDR2 is YNNKEL in the germline V gene (reference sequence).

This chain uses TRBV25-1 with TRBJ1-6; TRBD1 is a possible D gene (5 bases). Trimming removed 7 bases at V and 5 bases at J, with 15 bases between. The CDR3 loop spans 15 amino acids. Germline V gene lookup returns CDR1 MGHDK and CDR2 SYGVNS. The CDR3 region has the DNA TGTGCCAGCACCCCCCTGGGGCAGCATAATTCACCCCTCCACTTT. Protein product: CASTPLGQHNSPLHF. The full variable domain, its missing parts supplied by reference TRBV25-1 and TRBJ1-6, is EADIYQTPRYLVIGTGKKITLECSQTMGHDKMYWYQQDPGMELHLIHYSYGVNSTEKGDLSSESTVSRIRTEHFPLTLESARPSHTSQYLCASTPLGQHNSPLHFGNGTRLTVT.

The chain couples TRBV12-3 or TRBV12-4 to TRBJ1-5; D gene ambiguous. The CDR3 is 13 amino acids. V was clipped by 4 bases and J by 5 bases, with 9 bases between them. In nucleotides, the CDR3 is TGTGCCAGCAGTTCAACAGTCTATCAGCCCCAGCATTTT. Amino acids: CASSSTVYQPQHF.

CDR3 DNA sequence: TGTGCCAGCAGCCCAAGAACAGGGGGCGGAGAGACCCAGTACTTC. It encodes CASSPRTGGGETQYF. This chain connects TRBV5-5 to TRBJ2-5; 9 bases fit TRBD1. V was pared by 4 bases and J by 4 bases, with 8 bases of the junction left unmatched. The CDR3 contains 15 residues. Per germline, CDR1 SGHKS and CDR2 YYEKEE (reference sequence).

The J gene is TRBJ1-2, the V gene TRBV4-2; D gene uncertain. Trimming cost V 4 bases and J 4 bases, with 13 bases left between them. From germline, CDR1 is LGHNA and CDR2 YNFKEQ. The length of the CDR3 is 14 residues. For the CDR3, the DNA is TGTGCCAGCAGCCCCGAGGTACAGCGCTATGGCTACACCTTC. Its protein product is CASSPEVQRYGYTF.

The J gene is TRBJ2-2, the V gene TRBV2; tentatively, D is TRBD1 (6 bases). Germline-derived CDR1 and CDR2 are SNHLY and FYNNEI. V was shortened by 8 bases and J by 5 bases, with 15 bases between the two germline ends. The CDR3 has 14 amino acids. Here the CDR3 DNA reads TGTGCCAGCGGGGGCAGGGATCTGACCGGGGAGCTGTTTTTT. Translated, it gives CASGGRDLTGELFF.

V gene TRBV28 combines with J gene TRBJ2-1; 11 positions agree with TRBD2. CDR3 size: 15 residues. With V trimmed by 4 bases and J by 9 bases, 8 bases remained unmatched. The germline V gene encodes CDR1 MDHEN and CDR2 SYDVKM. In DNA form, the CDR3 reads TGTGCCAGCAGTTCCCCCCCTAGCGGGGGGTTTGAGCAGTTCTTC. Translated, it gives CASSSPPSGGFEQFF.

This chain links TRBV14 with TRBJ1-5, with TRBD1 matching over 8 bases. J gave up 5 bases and V 4 bases, and 16 bases lay outside the gene matches. The CDR3 sequence is 18 residues long. CDR1 SGHDN and CDR2 FVKESK come from the germline V gene. In DNA, the CDR3 is TGTGCCAGCAGCCTTTCGGACAGGGAGTACCCAAATGATCAGCCCCAGCATTTT. Protein product: CASSLSDREYPNDQPQHF.

The table lists this clone with a count of one. The chain is built from TRBV5-5 and TRBJ1-2; 10 bases agree with TRBD1. This CDR3 contains 16 residues. Trimming at V came to 0 bases and at J to 4 bases, leaving 6 bases not matched to a gene. Germline CDR1 and CDR2: SGHKS and YYEKEE (reference sequence). In nucleotides, the CDR3 is TGTGCCAGCAGCTTGGGGGGACAGGGGTCGATCTATGGCTACACCTTC. Amino acids: CASSLGGQGSIYGYTF.

The chain employs TRBV7-9 and TRBJ1-1; 7 bases align to TRBD1. With 5 bases clipped from V and 8 bases from J, the junction kept 5 bases outside the gene matches. The V gene's germline CDR1 is SEHNR and CDR2 FQNEAQ (reference sequence). The CDR3 totals 12 residues. The CDR3 here is CASSAGTVEAFF. As DNA, the CDR3 is TGTGCCAGCAGCGCCGGGACAGTGGAAGCTTTCTTT.

The V call is TRBV9, the J call TRBJ2-2; D uncertain. In germline, CDR1 is SGDLS, CDR2 YYNGEE. The CDR3 covers 13 residues. The V end was cut by 1 base, the J end by 6 bases, with 7 bases between. CDR3 amino acids: CASSVHGSGELFF. The CDR3 DNA follows: TGTGCCAGCAGCGTACACGGATCCGGGGAGCTGTTTTTT.

CDR3 region: CASSFRQINSPLHF. CDR3 sequence (DNA): TGTGCCAGCAGCTTCCGGCAGATTAATTCACCCCTCCACTTT. This chain links TRBV11-2 with TRBJ1-6; D is unresolved. Germline assignment: CDR1 SGHAT and CDR2 FQNNGV. The CDR3 runs 14 residues. V lost 3 bases and J 6 bases, leaving 9 bases between the germline ends.

The chain links TRBV10-3 to TRBJ2-1, with 9 bases identical to TRBD1. V lost 3 bases to trimming and J lost 10 bases; unmatched junction nucleotides: 4. The CDR3 is 13 residues long. Germline V gives CDR1 ENHRY, CDR2 SYGVKD. As DNA, the CDR3 is TGTGCCATCAGTGATTCCGGGACAGGGGAGCAGTTCTTC. Encoded protein: CAISDSGTGEQFF.

This chain joins TRBV30 and TRBJ1-6; D unclear. There are 11 residues in the CDR3. Trimming took 4 bases from V and 6 from J, leaving 4 bases between them. Germline V gene data show CDR1 as GTSNPN and CDR2 as SVGIG (reference sequence). DNA for the CDR3: TGTGCCTGGATGCGTAATTCACCCCTCCACTTT. Its translation is CAWMRNSPLHF.

The chain couples TRBV7-3 to TRBJ1-1; D ambiguous. CDR1 and CDR2 from the germline V gene are SGHTA and FQGTGA. Trimming removed 5 bases from V and 1 base from J, with 8 bases in between. The CDR3 spans 13 residues. CDR3 amino acids: CASSAGRNTEAFF. The CDR3 DNA reads as TGTGCCAGCAGCGCCGGCCGGAACACTGAAGCTTTCTTT.

The chain has TRBV11-2 and TRBJ1-1, with 9 nucleotides matching TRBD1. CDR3 size: 14 residues. The germline V gene encodes CDR1 SGHAT and CDR2 FQNNGV. J lost 4 bases, V lost 5 bases, and 5 bases had no gene match. CDR3 sequence: CASSRTGGSTEAFF. The DNA for the CDR3 is TGTGCCAGCAGCCGTACAGGGGGCAGCACTGAAGCTTTCTTT.

This clone was seen once. V and J are TRBV11-1 and TRBJ2-1, with TRBD1 matching over 9 bases. CDR3 length: 15 amino acids. The germline V gene encodes CDR1 SGHAT and CDR2 FQDESV (reference sequence). The J segment lost 9 bases and the V segment lost 5 bases, leaving 11 bases of the junction unmatched. CDR3 protein: CASSIRDRAFGEQFF. In DNA, the CDR3 is TGTGCCAGCAGCATCCGGGACAGGGCTTTTGGTGAGCAGTTCTTC. The full variable domain, in which reference TRBV11-1 and TRBJ2-1 provide the parts outside the CDR3, is EAEVAQSPRYKITEKSQAVAFWCDPISGHATLYWYRQILGQGPELLVQFQDESVVDDSQLPKDRFSAERLKGVDSTLKIQPAELGDSAMYLCASSIRDRAFGEQFFGPGTRLTVL.

The chain is built from TRBV6-5 and TRBJ2-4, with a possible D match to TRBD1 (5 bases). Germline values: CDR1 MNHEY, CDR2 SVGAGI. The CDR3 runs 15 residues. V lost 6 bases, J lost 0 bases, and 12 bases lay in between. The CDR3 DNA reads as TGTGCCAGCAGAAAAGGGGCAGTAGCCAAAAACATTCAGTACTTC. This sequence encodes CASRKGAVAKNIQYF.

The chain is built from TRBV4-1 and TRBJ1-5; 10 bases match TRBD1. Germline trimming cut 4 bases from V and 6 bases from J; bases unmatched to any gene: 3. Germline assignment: CDR1 MGHRA and CDR2 YSYEKL. CDR3 length: 14 residues. In nucleotides, the CDR3 is TGCGCCAGCAGCCGGACAGGGGGAGCTCAGCCCCAGCATTTT. It is translated as CASSRTGGAQPQHF.

J is TRBJ2-5 and V is TRBV5-1, with D unclear. The CDR3 consists of 15 residues. Trimming stripped 0 bases from V and 2 bases from J, with 11 bases between. CDR1 is SGHRS and CDR2 is YFSETQ in the germline V gene. The CDR3 is CASSLAGGRQETQYF. The CDR3 bases are TGCGCCAGCAGCTTGGCCGGTGGCAGGCAAGAGACCCAGTACTTC.

The chain uses TRBV12-3 or TRBV12-4 and TRBJ1-3; D is undetermined. The CDR3 extends over 12 amino acids. Trimming removed 8 bases at V and 3 bases at J, with 8 bases between. Here the CDR3 DNA reads TGTGCCAGCGCCGGGATTGGAAACACCATATATTTT. Translated: CASAGIGNTIYF.

This chain connects TRBV6-4 to TRBJ2-1, with a weak D call TRBD1 (5 bases). The ends were cut back, 4 bases at V and 7 bases at J, with 17 bases in the middle. CDR1 is MRHNA, CDR2 SNTAGT, per germline. The CDR3 consists of 15 residues. CDR3 nucleotides: TGTGCCAGCAGTGTACTGGGGCTTATCGGGAATGAGCAGTTCTTC. Amino acids: CASSVLGLIGNEQFF.

J is TRBJ2-3 and V is TRBV19, with 8 nucleotides matching TRBD1. Germline V CDR1 and CDR2: LNHDA, SQIVND (reference sequence). J was trimmed by 2 bases and V by 0 bases; bases with no gene match: 4. The CDR3 consists of 16 residues. The CDR3 nucleotides read TGTGCCAGTAGTATAGATATGACAGGGGTCACAGATACGCAGTATTTT. Translating gives CASSIDMTGVTDTQYF. The complete variable domain, with remaining parts taken from reference TRBV19 and TRBJ2-3, reads DGGITQSPKYLFRKEGQNVTLSCEQNLNHDAMYWYRQDPGQGLRLIYYSQIVNDFQKGDIAEGYSVSREKKESFPLTVTSAQKNPTAFYLCASSIDMTGVTDTQYFGPGTRLTVL.